This TCR beta chain is from a study of blood T cell repertoires in COVID-19. In the study overall: Samples taken during acute and convalescent COVID-19 were collected in the United States, Italy and Spain.

J gave up 7 bases and V 5 bases, and 7 bases lay outside the gene matches. Germline-derived CDR1 and CDR2 are MNHEY and SMNVEV (reference sequence). This CDR3 contains 14 residues. Data came from immunoSEQ multiplex PCR; TCRdb stores just in-frame clones and leaves some out. The repertoire includes about 260,000 clones, more than 70% of them detected once, and around 2.5% sits in the top ten. The TCR comes from a woman aged 45-60 years with acute or convalescent COVID-19. Sequenced sample: peripheral blood. The V gene is TRBV27, the J gene TRBJ1-4, with TRBD1 matching over 7 bases. As DNA, the CDR3 is TGTGCCAGCAGTCCCCCGGGACAGTTTGAAAAACTGTTTTTT. Amino acids: CASSPPGQFEKLFF.